The 18 T cell receptor beta chains in this list originate from one sample, sequenced in a study of T cell responses to AZD1222 COVID-19 vaccine. Sequencing used immunoSEQ multiplex PCR; TCRdb keeps in-frame clones, though not all of them. The repertoire holds under 150,000 clones, approximately 88% seen once, with about 15% in the top ten. Material: peripheral blood, obtained on day 0 of AZD1222 vaccination. These receptor sequences come from an adult in good health.

The rearrangement joins TRBV7-4 to TRBJ2-3, with 10 nucleotides matching TRBD1. J was trimmed by 2 bases and V by 5 bases; bases with no gene match: 7. Germline V lookup: CDR1 SGHVT, CDR2 SQSDAQ. The CDR3 is made up of 16 amino acids. This CDR3 is CASSKPGQGITDTQYF. The DNA of the CDR3 is TGTGCCAGCAGCAAACCGGGACAGGGGATCACAGATACGCAGTATTTT.

The chain combines TRBV19 with TRBJ1-1, with D hard to call. Trimming pared 0 bases from V and 4 bases from J, leaving 9 bases between. The CDR3 length is 14 residues. Germline CDR1 reads LNHDA; CDR2 reads SQIVND (reference sequence). The CDR3 region is CASSIERSGTEAFF. The CDR3 region has the DNA TGTGCCAGTAGTATAGAGCGAAGCGGCACTGAAGCTTTCTTT.

The chain joins TRBV3-1 (or the pseudogene TRBV3-2) to TRBJ1-2; D ambiguous. The germline gives CDR1 LGHDT, CDR2 YNNKEL (reference sequence). This CDR3 spans 14 amino acids. V lost 1 base and J 8 bases, leaving 14 bases between the germline ends. In nucleotides, the CDR3 is TGTGCCAGCAGCCAAGGAAGGGCCCAACGGGGCTACACCTTC. Its protein product is CASSQGRAQRGYTF.

This clone was seen just once. V usage is TRBV5-1 and J usage is TRBJ1-4; the match to TRBD1 covers 9 bases. CDR1 SGHRS and CDR2 YFSETQ come from the germline V gene. The CDR3 runs 16 residues. V lost 3 bases, J lost 10 bases, and 13 bases stayed unmatched. This CDR3 is CASSSAPGQGVVKLFF. The DNA for the CDR3 is TGCGCCAGCAGCTCTGCACCGGGACAGGGAGTCGTAAAACTGTTTTTT. Together with reference TRBV5-1 and TRBJ1-4, the CDR3 gives the full variable domain: KAGVTQTPRYLIKTRGQQVTLSCSPISGHRSVSWYQQTPGQGLQFLFEYFSETQRNKGNFPGRFSGRQFSNSRSEMNVSTLELGDSALYLCASSSAPGQGVVKLFFGSGTQLSVL.

The chain joins TRBV10-2 to TRBJ1-1; 8 nucleotides line up with TRBD1. The trim removed 6 bases at V and 6 bases at J, leaving 6 bases unmatched. The CDR3 sequence is 13 residues long. The germline V gene has CDR1 WSHSY and CDR2 SAAADI. In DNA, the CDR3 is TGCGCCAGCAGGGGAAGACAGGGGTCTGAAGCTTTCTTT. It encodes CASRGRQGSEAFF.

This clone occurred a few times. V usage is TRBV7-3 and J usage is TRBJ2-2, with D unclear. This CDR3 spans 15 amino acids. CDR1 and CDR2 (germline): SGHTA, FQGTGA. V lost 4 bases, J lost 1 base, and 10 bases lay in between. CDR3 in amino acids: CASSSSRQNTGELFF. The CDR3 DNA follows: TGTGCCAGCAGCTCAAGCCGACAGAACACCGGGGAGCTGTTTTTT.

This clone is a singleton in its sample. The chain couples TRBV6-2 or TRBV6-3 to TRBJ1-1; 10 nucleotides agree with TRBD1. The trim removed 5 bases at V and 0 bases at J, leaving 9 bases unmatched. The germline V gene has CDR1 MNHEY and CDR2 SVGEGT. The CDR3 has 17 residues. In DNA form, the CDR3 reads TGTGCCAGCAGTCCGGGACAGGGGAAATCGATGAACACTGAAGCTTTCTTT. Protein sequence: CASSPGQGKSMNTEAFF.

The chain is built from TRBV7-2 and TRBJ1-3, with D perhaps matching TRBD1 (6 bases). Germline V CDR1 and CDR2: SGHTA, FQGNSA. CDR3 length: 16 residues. The V end lost 1 base, the J end lost 0 bases, and 10 bases lay between the germline ends. The CDR3 nucleotides are TGTGCCAGCAGCTTAGTGGGACAAAGCTCTGGAAACACCATATATTTT. It is translated as CASSLVGQSSGNTIYF.

This sequence joins TRBV5-4 and TRBJ1-2, with D perhaps TRBD1 (6 bases). The length of the CDR3 is 13 residues. The germline gives CDR1 SGHNT, CDR2 YYREEE (reference sequence). V was clipped by 0 bases and J by 8 bases, with 11 bases between them. The CDR3 sequence: CASSLDREGGYTF. CDR3 DNA sequence: TGTGCCAGCAGCTTGGACAGGGAGGGCGGCTACACCTTC.

This chain links TRBV5-1 with TRBJ1-6, with TRBD1 as a possible D gene (6 bases). CDR3 length: 15 amino acids. In germline, CDR1 is SGHRS, CDR2 YFSETQ. The V and J ends lost 4 bases and 9 bases respectively, with 17 bases between them. The CDR3 sequence is CASSRKTGGGSPLHF. Here the CDR3 DNA reads TGCGCCAGCAGCAGGAAGACAGGCGGCGGTTCACCCCTCCACTTT.

This sequence joins TRBV7-2 and TRBJ1-2; D not certain. The V and J ends lost 5 bases and 9 bases respectively, with 19 bases between them. Looked up from germline, CDR1 is SGHTA and CDR2 is FQGNSA. CDR3 length equals 14 residues. In nucleotides, the CDR3 is TGTGCCAGCAGCGTAGACGACACCACGGTGCGCTACACCTTC. Protein product: CASSVDDTTVRYTF. The entire variable domain, with the rest obtained from reference TRBV7-2 and TRBJ1-2, is as follows: GAGVSQSPSNKVTEKGKDVELRCDPISGHTALYWYRQSLGQGLEFLIYFQGNSAPDKSGLPSDRFSAERTGGSVSTLTIQRTQQEDSAVYLCASSVDDTTVRYTFGSGTRLTVV.

V gene TRBV30 combines with J gene TRBJ1-2; weak D call: TRBD1 (5 bases). This CDR3 comprises 12 residues. Germline V lookup: CDR1 GTSNPN, CDR2 SVGIG (reference sequence). Trimming stripped 3 bases from V and 3 bases from J, with 8 bases between. The CDR3 protein is CAWRGTHYGYTF. The CDR3 DNA reads as TGTGCCTGGAGAGGGACTCACTATGGCTACACCTTC. Drawing the rest from reference TRBV30 and TRBJ1-2, the complete variable domain is SQTIHQWPATLVQPVGSPLSLECTVEGTSNPNLYWYRQAAGRGLQLLFYSVGIGQISSEVPQNLSASRPQDRQFILSSKKLLLSDSGFYLCAWRGTHYGYTFGSGTRLTVV.

This chain uses TRBV28 with TRBJ1-2; 8 positions agree with TRBD1. Germline trimming cut 3 bases from V and 7 bases from J; bases unmatched to any gene: 7. The CDR3 spans 14 residues. CDR1 MDHEN and CDR2 SYDVKM come from the germline V gene. This CDR3 is CASSLSAGGVGYTF. CDR3 DNA: TGTGCCAGCAGTTTGTCGGCAGGGGGCGTTGGCTACACCTTC.

As concerns this clone: Additional DNA sequences in this sample encode the identical CDR3. The V gene is TRBV5-4, the J gene TRBJ1-1; unclear D gene. This CDR3 comprises 11 residues. Per the germline V gene, CDR1 is SGHNT and CDR2 is YYREEE (reference sequence). V was pared by 4 bases and J by 2 bases, with 3 bases between. The CDR3: CASSQNTEAFF. CDR3 DNA sequence: TGTGCCAGCAGCCAAAACACTGAAGCTTTCTTT.

The genes are TRBV3-1 (or the pseudogene TRBV3-2) and TRBJ2-3; D tentatively reads TRBD1 or TRBD2 (5 bases each). In germline, CDR1 is LGHDT, CDR2 YNNKEL (reference sequence). Trimming cost V 3 bases and J 6 bases, with 13 bases left between them. The CDR3 extends over 14 amino acids. In DNA, the CDR3 is TGTGCCAGCAGCCAGGTGGGGGTGAAGGATACGCAGTATTTT. It yields the protein CASSQVGVKDTQYF.

The chain joins TRBV7-2 to TRBJ1-2; no clear D gene. Germline V CDR1 and CDR2: SGHTA, FQGNSA. Deletions cut 2 bases from V and 4 bases from J, with 8 bases between. There are 13 residues in the CDR3. In DNA form, the CDR3 reads TGTGCCAGCAGCTTAACGTACTCCTATGGCTACACCTTC. Translated, it gives CASSLTYSYGYTF.

The V gene is TRBV9, the J gene TRBJ2-2; D is perhaps TRBD2 (7 bases). V lost 4 bases and J 1 base, leaving 17 bases between the germline ends. The length of the CDR3 is 17 residues. Germline CDR1 reads SGDLS; CDR2 reads YYNGEE. The CDR3 spells CASSLLGGGLNTGELFF. For the CDR3, the DNA is TGTGCCAGCAGCCTCCTAGGGGGGGGCTTGAACACCGGGGAGCTGTTTTTT.

The V call is TRBV4-3, the J call TRBJ1-1; no reliable D call. This CDR3 comprises 14 residues. CDR1 and CDR2 from the germline V gene are LGHNA and YSLEER. V was shortened by 2 bases and J by 0 bases, with 7 bases between the two germline ends. The CDR3 sequence: CASSQYGVNTEAFF. DNA of the CDR3: TGCGCCAGCAGCCAATACGGAGTGAACACTGAAGCTTTCTTT.